Listed here are 25 T cell receptor beta chains from one sample, sequenced in a study of coeliac disease. For these receptors, no antigen is known. Study outcomes and limitations: In active celiac disease, intraepithelial and lamina propria TRB and TRG repertoires were less clonal than controls.

Using immunoSEQ multiplex PCR, the repertoire was profiled, and TCRdb retains in-frame clones only, with some absent. Of about 3,000 clones listed, 45% to 70% were seen once; the top ten hold around 9.3%. The specimen was intraepithelial lymphocytes from the gut. The receptors were sampled from a man between 50 and 59 years old with active celiac disease.

The CDR3 protein is CASNRLAGVNEQFF. In DNA form, the CDR3 reads TGTGCCAGTAACAGGCTAGCGGGAGTGAATGAGCAGTTCTTC. The V call is TRBV19, the J call TRBJ2-1; 10 nucleotides match TRBD2. The junction had 7 bases not matched to a gene; V was cut back by 7 bases and J by 7 bases. The CDR3 is made up of 14 amino acids. Germline V gene sequence: CDR1 LNHDA, CDR2 SQIVND (reference sequence).

The rearrangement uses TRBV7-6 and TRBJ2-2, with TRBD2 matching over 9 bases. After removal of 4 bases from V and 4 bases from J, the junction contained 10 bases not matched to a gene. The CDR3 sequence is 17 residues long. CDR1 and CDR2 (germline): SGHVS, FNYEAQ. The CDR3 nucleotides read TGTGCCAGCAGCTATACGGGGACTAGCCGCTCCACCGGGGAGCTGTTTTTT. Its translation is CASSYTGTSRSTGELFF.

By sample fraction, this clone is large. The chain carries TRBV6-1 and TRBJ2-2; D is unclear. V lost 8 bases to trimming and J lost 6 bases, with 7 bases between them. This CDR3 has 11 amino acids. Germline V CDR1 and CDR2: MNHNS, SASEGT. The CDR3 sequence is CASPDSGELFF. For the CDR3, the DNA is TGTGCCAGCCCAGACTCCGGGGAGCTGTTTTTT.

This clone was recorded once. The genes are TRBV2 and TRBJ2-3; 8 bases match TRBD2. Germline CDR1 SNHLY, CDR2 FYNNEI. The CDR3 consists of 14 residues. Trimming took 10 bases from V and 2 from J; bases not matched to a gene: 8. CDR3 region: CATKLADYTDTQYF. The CDR3, as DNA: TGTGCCACCAAACTAGCGGACTACACAGATACGCAGTATTTT.

The rearrangement joins TRBV6-5 to TRBJ2-2, with D possibly TRBD2 on 6 matching bases. Germline values: CDR1 MNHEY, CDR2 SVGAGI. This CDR3 spans 14 amino acids. With 7 bases removed from V and 1 base from J, the gap between germline ends came to 10 bases. The DNA of the CDR3 is TGTGCCAGCACCGGGGACTGGAACACCGGGGAGCTGTTTTTT. This gives the protein CASTGDWNTGELFF.

V gene TRBV23-1 combines with J gene TRBJ2-7; 7 bases agree with TRBD1. TRBV23-1 is designated an ORF whose function remains uncertain. V lost 5 bases, J lost 3 bases, and 19 bases stayed unmatched. CDR3 length equals 18 residues. In DNA form, the CDR3 reads TGCGCCAGCAGTATCCCGGGACAGAGGCATAGTGTGGGCTACGAGCAGTACGTC. Amino acids: CASSIPGQRHSVGYEQYV.

The J gene is TRBJ1-2, the V gene TRBV20-1; D gene uncertain. The germline gives CDR1 DFQATT, CDR2 SNEGSKA (reference sequence). The CDR3 runs 11 residues. Trimming removed 7 bases from V and 6 bases from J, with 12 bases in between. The CDR3 loop is CSGIIGNGYTF. The CDR3 nucleotides are TGCAGTGGTATAATCGGGAATGGCTACACCTTC.

The J gene is TRBJ1-2, the V gene TRBV10-3; D is undetermined. In germline, CDR1 is ENHRY, CDR2 SYGVKD. V dropped 10 bases and J dropped 1 base, with 19 bases sitting between them. The CDR3 totals 15 residues. The CDR3 coding sequence is TGTGCCACCACCCCCTTGACTCAATTTAACTATGGCTACACCTTC. Translating gives CATTPLTQFNYGYTF.

V usage is TRBV2 and J usage is TRBJ2-7; 8 bases line up with TRBD1. V lost 6 bases to trimming and J lost 6 bases; unmatched junction nucleotides: 13. There are 15 residues in the CDR3. Germline CDR1 reads SNHLY; CDR2 reads FYNNEI. The CDR3: CASSGGQGLPGEQYF. In DNA, the CDR3 is TGTGCCAGCAGCGGTGGACAGGGCCTCCCAGGCGAGCAGTACTTC.

This clone has just a few counts. This chain's CDR3 is CASSPRGLAGTSGANVLTF. CDR3 sequence (DNA): TGCGCCAGCAGCCCCAGGGGACTAGCGGGGACCTCTGGGGCCAACGTCCTGACTTTC. This rearrangement joins TRBV4-1 to TRBJ2-6; 13 nucleotides agree with TRBD2. The ends lost 4 bases at V and 0 bases at J; junction bases unmatched: 6. The germline V gene has CDR1 MGHRA and CDR2 YSYEKL. CDR3 size: 19 residues.

The chain couples TRBV29-1 to TRBJ2-1, with 9 bases identical to TRBD2. The CDR3 has 14 residues. V lost 6 bases to trimming and J lost 7 bases; unmatched junction nucleotides: 10. CDR1 and CDR2 (germline): SQVTM, ANQGSEA. The CDR3 nucleotides read TGCAGCGTGGTTAAAGCGGGAGGCTCGAATGAGCAGTTCTTC. Translating gives CSVVKAGGSNEQFF.

About this clone: The conserved closing phenylalanine or tryptophan is absent in this CDR3, likely reflecting a read error. It is unclear where the CDR3 begins or ends on the DNA, so no DNA is shown, and the CDR3 is as TCRdb lists it. This sequence joins TRBV5-1 and TRBJ1-2. The CDR3 contains 8 residues when both ends are counted. Germline V gene sequence: CDR1 SGHRS, CDR2 YFSETQ. This CDR3 is CASIGRVV.

The chain couples TRBV19 to TRBJ1-4; the match to TRBD1 covers 10 bases. V trimming: 6 bases; J trimming: 7 bases; junction bases outside the gene matches: 2. This CDR3 has 13 residues. Germline lookup yields CDR1 LNHDA and CDR2 SQIVND (reference sequence). DNA of the CDR3: TGTGCCAGTAGGGACAGGGGGGCTGAAAAACTGTTTTTT. Amino acid sequence: CASRDRGAEKLFF.

This clone was counted a few times. This chain joins TRBV4-1 and TRBJ2-1; 8 bases are a match to TRBD2. The CDR3 totals 15 residues. After removal of 0 bases from V and 7 bases from J, the junction contained 5 bases not matched to a gene. The germline V gene encodes CDR1 MGHRA and CDR2 YSYEKL. In DNA, the CDR3 is TGCGCCAGCAGCCAAGACGCGGGGGGAGGAAATGAGCAGTTCTTC. Translating it yields CASSQDAGGGNEQFF.

The rearrangement links TRBV6-5 to TRBJ2-3, with D tentatively TRBD2 (5 bases). CDR3 length: 16 residues. Germline lookup yields CDR1 MNHEY and CDR2 SVGAGI. V was shortened by 2 bases and J by 6 bases, with 18 bases between the two germline ends. In DNA form, the CDR3 reads TGTGCCAGCAGTTACGGGCTGGTGGGCCGCGGGGATACGCAGTATTTT. Encoded protein: CASSYGLVGRGDTQYF.

Judged by abundance, this clone is medium-sized. The J gene is TRBJ2-5, the V gene TRBV14, with D tentatively TRBD1 (8 bases). CDR1 SGHDN and CDR2 FVKESK come from the germline V gene. The CDR3 is 13 residues long. The V gene lost 2 bases and the J gene lost 7 bases, with 11 bases spanning the gap. In DNA, the CDR3 is TGTGCCAGCAGCCAAACAGGGGGGGGGACCCAGTACTTC. Translating it yields CASSQTGGGTQYF.

This chain's CDR3 is CASSARTGAYNEQFF. For the CDR3, the DNA is TGTGCCAGCAGCGCCAGGACAGGGGCCTACAATGAGCAGTTCTTC. This sequence joins TRBV7-9 and TRBJ2-1, with 9 bases that match TRBD1. J gave up 2 bases and V 5 bases, and 4 bases lay outside the gene matches. Per the germline V gene, CDR1 is SEHNR and CDR2 is FQNEAQ (reference sequence). This CDR3 region has 15 residues.

The rearrangement joins TRBV7-3 to TRBJ1-2; tentatively, D is TRBD1 (5 bases). CDR3 length equals 14 residues. Germline lookup yields CDR1 SGHTA and CDR2 FQGTGA. V was cut by 2 bases and J by 6 bases, with 13 bases left in between. CDR3 sequence: CASSLVGQSDGYTF. The CDR3 DNA is TGTGCCAGCAGCTTAGTGGGGCAGTCAGATGGCTACACCTTC. The whole variable domain, remainder taken from reference TRBV7-3 and TRBJ1-2, is GAGVSQTPSNKVTEKGKYVELRCDPISGHTALYWYRQSLGQGPEFLIYFQGTGAADDSGLPNDRFFAVRPEGSVSTLKIQRTERGDSAVYLCASSLVGQSDGYTFGSGTRLTVV.

This chain joins TRBV30 and TRBJ1-4; D uncertain. The germline V and J ends were trimmed by 1 base and 6 bases, with 6 bases remaining between them. CDR1 is GTSNPN and CDR2 is SVGIG in the germline V gene (reference sequence). This CDR3 is 12 amino acids long. DNA of the CDR3: TGTGCCTGGAGTGGCGAATATGAAAAACTGTTTTTT. This gives the protein CAWSGEYEKLFF.

The chain recombines TRBV19 with TRBJ2-7; 7 positions agree with TRBD1. V lost 5 bases, J lost 0 bases, and 16 bases stayed unmatched. The CDR3 length is 18 residues. The germline CDR1 and CDR2 sequences are LNHDA and SQIVND (reference sequence). CDR3 residues: CASSPGTASLPPSYEQYF. The CDR3 DNA reads TGTGCCAGTAGTCCCGGGACAGCGAGCTTACCGCCCTCCTACGAGCAGTACTTC.

The chain joins TRBV9 to TRBJ1-2; D perhaps matches TRBD1 (6 bases). Trimming took 3 bases from V and 0 from J, leaving 12 bases between them. The CDR3 sequence is 15 residues long. Germline V gene data show CDR1 as SGDLS and CDR2 as YYNGEE. CDR3 residues: CASSGQAQPNYGYTF. In DNA form, the CDR3 reads TGTGCCAGCAGCGGACAGGCTCAACCTAACTATGGCTACACCTTC.

This clone was counted a few times. This chain connects TRBV9 to TRBJ1-2, with 7 bases that match TRBD1. The junction had 4 bases not matched to a gene; V was cut back by 0 bases and J by 2 bases. The germline CDR1 and CDR2 sequences are SGDLS and YYNGEE. This CDR3 spans 15 amino acids. The CDR3 coding sequence is TGTGCCAGCAGCGTAGAGGGGGACAGCAACTATGGCTACACCTTC. Amino acid sequence: CASSVEGDSNYGYTF.

The chain combines TRBV7-6 with TRBJ1-6, with D maybe TRBD1 (5 bases). This CDR3 comprises 15 residues. V shed 2 bases and J shed 0 bases, with 5 bases lying between them. Germline lookup yields CDR1 SGHVS and CDR2 FNYEAQ. In DNA form, the CDR3 reads TGTGCCAGCAGCTTAAGGGGCTCCTATAATTCACCCCTCCACTTT. This gives the protein CASSLRGSYNSPLHF.

J is TRBJ1-4 and V is TRBV5-1; 7 bases are shared with TRBD1. The CDR3 spans 15 residues. V shed 3 bases, J shed 2 bases, and the junction held 4 bases outside the gene matches. The germline CDR1 and CDR2 sequences are SGHRS and YFSETQ. CDR3 region: CASSWGTATNEKLFF. In DNA, the CDR3 is TGCGCCAGCAGCTGGGGGACAGCGACTAATGAAAAACTGTTTTTT.

This clone appeared a single time. This chain uses TRBV11-3 with TRBJ2-1, with 10 bases matching TRBD2. Trimming cost V 1 base and J 10 bases; bases outside gene matches: 16. Germline V gene data show CDR1 as SGHNT and CDR2 as YENEEA. CDR3 size: 18 residues. The CDR3, as DNA: TGTGCCAGCAGCTTAGCGGCAGGTAGCGGGGGGACCGACGCCGAGCAGTTCTTC. Protein product: CASSLAAGSGGTDAEQFF.